The next 12 T cell receptor beta chains were all read from a single sample in a study of blood T cell repertoires in COVID-19. Data came from immunoSEQ multiplex PCR; TCRdb stores just in-frame clones and leaves some out. The top ten clones hold 0.65% to 0.9% of a sample with 55,000 to 85,000 clones, 81% of them seen once. What was sequenced was peripheral blood. These receptors were obtained from a woman between 65 and 79 years old with acute or convalescent COVID-19.

The chain recombines TRBV7-9 with TRBJ2-2; perhaps TRBD2 as D (5 bases). V gave up 2 bases and J gave up 1 base, with 11 bases separating them. CDR3 length: 16 amino acids. Germline assignment: CDR1 SEHNR and CDR2 FQNEAQ (reference sequence). The CDR3 here is CASSLRSGVNTGELFF. CDR3 DNA sequence: TGTGCCAGCAGCTTAAGGAGCGGAGTGAACACCGGGGAGCTGTTTTTT.

The chain employs TRBV11-2 and TRBJ2-2; TRBD2 aligns across 7 bases. Trimming cost V 3 bases and J 4 bases; bases outside gene matches: 8. CDR3 length: 16 amino acids. Germline CDR1 and CDR2: SGHAT and FQNNGV. The CDR3 DNA reads as TGTGCCAGCAGCTTTAACGGGGGAGGGGTCACCGGGGAGCTGTTTTTT. It encodes CASSFNGGGVTGELFF.

Only a few counts were recorded for this clone. This chain uses TRBV5-1 with TRBJ2-5; D is undetermined. The germline V gene has CDR1 SGHRS and CDR2 YFSETQ. The CDR3 has 13 amino acids. V shed 5 bases and J shed 5 bases, with 13 bases lying between them. The CDR3 protein is CASSWSDGETQYF. The CDR3 nucleotides are TGCGCCAGCAGTTGGAGCGACGGGGAGACCCAGTACTTC.

The chain carries TRBV28 and TRBJ2-7, with D possibly matching TRBD1 (6 bases). Germline V gene lookup returns CDR1 MDHEN and CDR2 SYDVKM. CDR3 size: 15 residues. The V and J ends lost 3 bases and 2 bases respectively, with 14 bases between them. The CDR3 nucleotides read TGTGCCAGCAGTTTCTCCAGGGGCCTCCCCTACGAGCAGTACTTC. This gives the protein CASSFSRGLPYEQYF.

J is TRBJ1-5 and V is TRBV5-3; D remains unclear. TRBV5-3 is annotated as an ORF whose role is uncertain. CDR3 length equals 17 residues. The germline V and J ends were trimmed by 2 bases and 5 bases, with 20 bases remaining between them. The CDR3 region has the DNA TGTGCCAGAAGCTTCTGTGGTGGCAGGCGGGGATATCAGCCCCAGCATTTT. Protein product: CARSFCGGRRGYQPQHF.

The chain carries TRBV7-9 and TRBJ2-5; D is possibly TRBD2 (6 bases). This CDR3 has 16 residues. The V end was cut by 5 bases, the J end by 2 bases, with 18 bases between. The germline CDR1 and CDR2 sequences are SEHNR and FQNEAQ (reference sequence). CDR3 sequence reads: CASSHPWEVEQETQYF. CDR3 in DNA: TGTGCCAGCAGCCACCCCTGGGAGGTCGAACAAGAGACCCAGTACTTC.

This clone was detected a few times. V and J are TRBV12-3 or TRBV12-4 and TRBJ1-2, with TRBD1 matching 8 bases. The CDR3 extends over 13 amino acids. V gave up 1 base and J gave up 5 bases; unmatched junction bases: 0. CDR3 DNA sequence: TGTGCCAGCAGTTTAGGGACAGGGTATGGCTACACCTTC. It translates to CASSLGTGYGYTF.

V usage is TRBV25-1 and J usage is TRBJ2-1, with no clear D. Trimming left V 5 bases short and J 0 bases short, with 2 bases between. Germline V gene sequence: CDR1 MGHDK, CDR2 SYGVNS. The CDR3 has 12 residues. CDR3 nucleotide sequence: TGTGCCAGCAGTTACTCCTACAATGAGCAGTTCTTC. Translating gives CASSYSYNEQFF.

This clone was seen many times. Other DNA sequences within the sample encode an identical CDR3. The chain is built from TRBV3-1 (or the pseudogene TRBV3-2) and TRBJ1-1; D perhaps matches TRBD1 (6 bases). The CDR3 loop spans 13 amino acids. V lost 3 bases and J 4 bases, leaving 9 bases between the germline ends. The germline V gene has CDR1 LGHDT and CDR2 YNNKEL (reference sequence). CDR3 loop: CASSQGASTEAFF. In DNA form, the CDR3 reads TGTGCCAGCAGCCAGGGGGCGTCCACTGAAGCTTTCTTT.

The chain uses TRBV29-1 and TRBJ2-1, with D perhaps matching TRBD1 (5 bases). Germline lookup yields CDR1 SQVTM and CDR2 ANQGSEA. The CDR3 contains 13 residues. Deletions cut 5 bases from V and 3 bases from J, with 11 bases between. CDR3 bases: TGCAGCGTTTCCCCCCAGGGCTACAATGAGCAGTTCTTC. Translated: CSVSPQGYNEQFF.

This rearrangement joins TRBV25-1 to TRBJ2-5; 8 bases align to TRBD1. The germline CDR1 and CDR2 sequences are MGHDK and SYGVNS. CDR3 length: 15 residues. The junction had 5 bases not matched to a gene; V was cut back by 3 bases and J by 2 bases. The CDR3 region is CASSDWTGWQETQYF. The CDR3, as DNA: TGTGCCAGCAGTGATTGGACAGGGTGGCAAGAGACCCAGTACTTC.

This clone was observed a few times. The chain carries TRBV5-6 and TRBJ2-1; 8 nucleotides line up with TRBD1. The CDR3 totals 13 residues. Germline assignment: CDR1 SGHDT and CDR2 YYEEEE. With 6 bases clipped from V and 10 bases from J, the junction kept 9 bases outside the gene matches. For the CDR3, the DNA is TGTGCCAGCACCCGGGGACAGGTTGGCGAGCAGTTCTTC. It codes for CASTRGQVGEQFF.